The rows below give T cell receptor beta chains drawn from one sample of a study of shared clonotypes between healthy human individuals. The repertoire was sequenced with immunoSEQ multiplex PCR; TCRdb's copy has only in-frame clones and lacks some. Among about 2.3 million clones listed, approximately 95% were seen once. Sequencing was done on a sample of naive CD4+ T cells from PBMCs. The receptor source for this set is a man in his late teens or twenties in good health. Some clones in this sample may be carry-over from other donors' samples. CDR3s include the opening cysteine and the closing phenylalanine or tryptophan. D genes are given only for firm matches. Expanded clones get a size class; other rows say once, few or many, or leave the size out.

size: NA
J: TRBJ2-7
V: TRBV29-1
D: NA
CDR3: CSVGIATSYEQYF
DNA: TGCAGCGTTGGAATAGCAACGTCCTACGAGCAGTACTTC

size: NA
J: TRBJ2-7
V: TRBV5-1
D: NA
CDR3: CASSLSYGEYEQYF
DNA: TGCGCCAGCAGCTTGAGTTATGGGGAATACGAGCAGTACTTC

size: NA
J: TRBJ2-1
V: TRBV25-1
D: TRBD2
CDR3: CASKTGAGLAGGSGEQFF
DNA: TGTGCCAGCAAGACAGGCGCGGGACTAGCGGGGGGGTCTGGTGAGCAGTTCTTC

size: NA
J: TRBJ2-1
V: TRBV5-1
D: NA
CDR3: CASSSERANNEQFF
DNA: TGCGCCAGCAGCTCTGAACGGGCCAACAATGAGCAGTTCTTC

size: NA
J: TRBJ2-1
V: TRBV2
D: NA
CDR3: CASSEIWWNQSNEQFF
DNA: TGTGCCAGCAGTGAAATTTGGTGGAATCAAAGCAATGAGCAGTTCTTC

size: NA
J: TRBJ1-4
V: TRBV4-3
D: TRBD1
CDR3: CASSHVQGARGEKLFF
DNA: TGCGCCAGCAGCCATGTACAGGGGGCTAGAGGTGAAAAACTGTTTTTT

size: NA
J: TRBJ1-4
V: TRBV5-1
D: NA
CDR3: CASSLTVGHRNEKLFF
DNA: TGCGCCAGCAGCTTGACGGTGGGACACCGAAATGAAAAACTGTTTTTT

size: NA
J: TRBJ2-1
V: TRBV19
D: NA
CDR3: CASSRAGALFEQFF
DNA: TGTGCCAGTAGTAGGGCGGGGGCCCTCTTTGAGCAGTTCTTC

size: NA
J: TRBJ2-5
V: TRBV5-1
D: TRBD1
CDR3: CASSHGTVQEIQYF
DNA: TGCGCCAGCAGCCACGGGACAGTCCAAGAGATCCAGTACTTC

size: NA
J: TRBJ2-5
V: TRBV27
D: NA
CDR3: CASSFAASQTQYF
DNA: TGTGCCAGCAGTTTCGCTGCCTCTCAGACCCAGTACTTC

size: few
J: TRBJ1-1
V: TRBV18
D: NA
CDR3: CASSPFREGTEAFF
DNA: TGTGCCAGCTCACCATTCAGGGAAGGAACTGAAGCTTTCTTT

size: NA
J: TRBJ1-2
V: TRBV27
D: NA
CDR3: CASSLVGANYGYTF
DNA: TGTGCCAGCAGTTTAGTCGGGGCTAACTATGGCTACACCTTC

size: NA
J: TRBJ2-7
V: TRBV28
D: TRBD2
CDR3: CASSRGGGLYEQYF
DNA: TGTGCCAGCAGCCGAGGCGGGGGGCTCTACGAGCAGTACTTC

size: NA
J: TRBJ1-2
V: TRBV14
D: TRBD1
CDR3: CASSQQTGRGGYTF
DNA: TGTGCCAGCAGCCAACAGACAGGGAGAGGTGGCTACACCTTC

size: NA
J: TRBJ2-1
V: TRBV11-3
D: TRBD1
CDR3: CASSPGQGRFDEQFF
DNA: TGTGCCAGCAGCCCGGGACAGGGGAGGTTTGATGAGCAGTTCTTC

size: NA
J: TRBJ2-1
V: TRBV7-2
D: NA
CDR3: CASSLSVTSYNEQFF
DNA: TGTGCCAGCAGCTTGTCGGTAACTTCCTACAATGAGCAGTTCTTC

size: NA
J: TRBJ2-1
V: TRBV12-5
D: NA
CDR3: CASGPGRTVRNEQFF
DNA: TGTGCTAGTGGACCCGGTCGGACAGTCAGGAATGAGCAGTTCTTC

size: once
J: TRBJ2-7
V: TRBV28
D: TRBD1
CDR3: CASSFQGAALYEQYF
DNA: TGTGCCAGCAGTTTTCAGGGGGCCGCCCTCTACGAGCAGTACTTC

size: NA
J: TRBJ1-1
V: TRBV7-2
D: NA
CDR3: CASSLFDPTNTEAFF
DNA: TGTGCCAGCAGCTTATTTGACCCAACGAACACTGAAGCTTTCTTT

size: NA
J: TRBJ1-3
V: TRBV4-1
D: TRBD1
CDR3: CASSQHRDRGPGNTIYF
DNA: TGCGCCAGCAGCCAACACCGGGACAGGGGGCCCGGAAACACCATATATTTT

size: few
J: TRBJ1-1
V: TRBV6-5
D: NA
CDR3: CASSYSRHTEAFF
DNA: TGTGCCAGCAGTTACTCGAGGCATACTGAAGCTTTCTTT

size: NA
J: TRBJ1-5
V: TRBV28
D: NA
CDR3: CASTPSGRGDQPQHF
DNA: TGTGCCAGCACCCCCTCTGGGAGGGGTGATCAGCCCCAGCATTTT

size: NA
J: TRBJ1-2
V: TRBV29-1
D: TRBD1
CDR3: CSVSGGTVYGYTF
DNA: TGCAGCGTAAGTGGAGGGACAGTCTATGGCTACACCTTC

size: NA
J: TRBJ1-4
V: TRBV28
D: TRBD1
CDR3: CASSSGTGATNEKLFF
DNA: TGTGCCAGCAGTTCCGGGACAGGGGCAACTAATGAAAAACTGTTTTTT

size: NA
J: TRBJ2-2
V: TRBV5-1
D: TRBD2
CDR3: CASFREGTGELFF
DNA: TGCGCCAGTTTTCGGGAGGGCACCGGGGAGCTGTTTTTT

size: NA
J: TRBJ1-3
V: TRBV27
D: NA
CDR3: CASSLGPGLSGNTIYF
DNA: TGTGCCAGCAGTTTAGGTCCAGGGCTCTCTGGAAACACCATATATTTT

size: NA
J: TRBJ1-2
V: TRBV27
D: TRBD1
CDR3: CASSLDRGLKGYTF
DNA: TGTGCCAGCAGTCTAGACAGGGGGCTTAAGGGCTACACCTTC

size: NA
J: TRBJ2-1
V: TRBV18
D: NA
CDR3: CASYLSPLLTGSYNEQFF
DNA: TGTGCCAGCTACCTCTCCCCTCTACTGACCGGCTCCTACAATGAGCAGTTCTTC

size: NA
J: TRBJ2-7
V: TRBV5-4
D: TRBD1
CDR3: CASSLIGQEYEQYF
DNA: TGTGCCAGCAGCTTGATCGGACAGGAATACGAGCAGTACTTC

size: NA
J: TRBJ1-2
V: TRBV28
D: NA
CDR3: CASSLSGFNYGYTF
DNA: TGTGCCAGCAGTTTGTCTGGGTTCAACTATGGCTACACCTTC

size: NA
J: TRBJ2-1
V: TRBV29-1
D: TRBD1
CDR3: CSAPGTGAPSSYNEQFF
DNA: TGCAGCGCCCCCGGGACAGGGGCCCCGAGCTCCTACAATGAGCAGTTCTTC